The present T cell receptor beta chain was sequenced within a study of T cell responses to AZD1222 COVID-19 vaccine (dated by TCRdb to the early 2020s). Regarding the study in general: AZD1222 recipients whose second dose came at about 4 weeks and those whose second dose came at about 12 weeks were combined into one group, since spike-specific TCR depth and breadth did not differ between the two schedules. TCR sequencing was performed for 230 to 250 trial participants, of whom approximately 200 were given two doses of AZD1222 and roughly 25 were given two doses of MenACWY control vaccine. Enrollment into the trials was organized by age into subgroups of 18-55, 56-69 and 70-plus years, and those subgroups contained roughly 140, 27 and 60 TCR-sequenced participants, respectively. What the work shows at the level of the full study, not this receptor alone: Participants were mostly white British and included more females than males, and it was suggested by the authors that clonal diversity may have been underestimated. Conclusions about previously exposed vaccinees are limited, since just six or seven AZD1222 recipients were seropositive for SARS-CoV-2 at baseline. After two AZD1222 doses, spike-specific TCR breadth and depth were significantly higher than at day 0 and than in MenACWY recipients. In the small 56-69-year group, the increase in depth fell short of significance, most likely because of low power. Epitopes outside the regions mutated in the B.1.351 and B.1.1.7 variants were reportedly recognized by nearly half of the unique spike-specific TCRs. Because no samples from the day 14 peak response were available, repertoires could be characterized only after the peak T cell response. The vaccine-associated CD4 TCRs covered the entire spike protein, and the dominant responses fell in regions 160-218 and 743-854.

The CDR3 covers 13 residues, taking in both the cysteine and the phenylalanine. Of all the DNA, just the CDR3 is kept, 39 bases in frame from base 1. A distance of 13 bases separates the germline ends of V and J, which lose 3 bases and 7 bases respectively. CDR1 SGHNT and CDR2 YYREEE are derived from the germline V gene (reference sequence). With regard to this clone: There is no known antigen for this receptor. The input lacks base qualities; no much larger clone sits a single base away.

The CDR3 regions of human TCRbeta chains were analyzed by immunosequencing. Turning to the authors' computational methods: TCRs in the repertoires were compared against a reference library of SARS-CoV-2-specific TCRs that had been generated with the MIRA antigen-specificity platform. Breadth meant the fraction of unique TCRs that were SARS-CoV-2-associated, whereas depth meant the fraction of total T cells that were SARS-CoV-2-associated. Using the MIRA data, each spike-specific TCR was assigned both to the spike region to which the TCR was reactive and to a CD4 or CD8 class. Log10-transformed breadth and depth values were compared by one-way ANOVA with Sidak's multiple comparisons tests. TCRdb holds this immuneACCESS table with in-frame rearrangements only. Some clones are missing; in checked studies, unresolved V genes explain under half, and the rest has no known cause. V and J calls plus clone size are reproduced from that table; the DNA served to infer D and trimming. The sample table holds about 140,000 clones, of which about 86% were seen once. Around 3.3% of the sample comes from the top ten.

The time point label corresponds to: baseline before first vaccination. Vaccinee samples came from UK trials COV001 and COV002, including a single-blind randomized controlled phase 2/3 trial of AZD1222 (ChAdOx1 nCoV-19) in healthy adults. For TCRbeta chain sequencing, PBMC samples from trial participants were taken at day 0 and at day 28 after the second dose. The receptor was isolated from an adult in good health. Recombination joined TRBV5-4 with TRBJ1-1; too little of a D gene remains to name it. The sequenced sample was peripheral blood, obtained on day 0 of AZD1222 vaccination. The CDR3 reads as follows: CASSSQNRFEAFF. DNA sequence: TGTGCCAGCAGCTCACAGAATAGATTTGAAGCTTTCTTT. The variable domain in full, with residues beyond the CDR3 obtained from the reference TRBV5-4 and TRBJ1-1 genes, is ETGVTQSPTHLIKTRGQQVTLRCSSQSGHNTVSWYQQALGQGPQFIFQYYREEENGRGNFPPRFSGLQFPNYSSELNVNALELDDSALYLCASSSQNRFEAFFGQGTRLTVV.